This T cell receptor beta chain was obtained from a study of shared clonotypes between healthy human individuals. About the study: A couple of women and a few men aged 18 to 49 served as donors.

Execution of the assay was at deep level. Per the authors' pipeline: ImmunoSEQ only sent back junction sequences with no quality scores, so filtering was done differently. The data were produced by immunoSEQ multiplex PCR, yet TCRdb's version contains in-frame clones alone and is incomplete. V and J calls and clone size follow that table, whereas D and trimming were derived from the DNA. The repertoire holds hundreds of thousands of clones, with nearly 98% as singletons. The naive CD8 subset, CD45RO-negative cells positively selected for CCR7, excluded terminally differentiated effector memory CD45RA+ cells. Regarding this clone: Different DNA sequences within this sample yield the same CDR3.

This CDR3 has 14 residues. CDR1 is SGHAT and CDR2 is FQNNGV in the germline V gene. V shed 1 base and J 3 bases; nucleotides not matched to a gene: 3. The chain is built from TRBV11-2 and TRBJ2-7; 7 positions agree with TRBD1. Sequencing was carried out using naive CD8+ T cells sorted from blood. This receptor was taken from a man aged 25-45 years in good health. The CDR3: CASSLGGTVYEQYF. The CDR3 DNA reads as TGTGCCAGCAGCTTAGGTGGGACAGTCTACGAGCAGTACTTC.